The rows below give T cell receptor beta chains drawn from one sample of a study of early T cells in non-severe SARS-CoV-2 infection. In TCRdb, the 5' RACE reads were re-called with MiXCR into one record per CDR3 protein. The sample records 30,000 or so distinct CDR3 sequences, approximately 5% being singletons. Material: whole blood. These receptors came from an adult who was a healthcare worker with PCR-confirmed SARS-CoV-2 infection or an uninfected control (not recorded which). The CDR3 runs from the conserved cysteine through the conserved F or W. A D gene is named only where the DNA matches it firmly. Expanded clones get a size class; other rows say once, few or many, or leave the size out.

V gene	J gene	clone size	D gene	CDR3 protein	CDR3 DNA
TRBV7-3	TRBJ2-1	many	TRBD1	CASSLSIGQGYNEQFF	TGTGCCAGCAGCTTAAGTATCGGACAGGGTTACAATGAGCAGTTCTTC
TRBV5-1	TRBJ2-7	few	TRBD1	CASSLEVTGLYEQYF	TGCGCCAGCAGCTTGGAAGTGACAGGGTTGTACGAGCAGTACTTC
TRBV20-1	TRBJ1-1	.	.	CSAQTGAGRTEAFF	TGCAGTGCTCAGACAGGCGCTGGGCGCACTGAAGCTTTCTTT
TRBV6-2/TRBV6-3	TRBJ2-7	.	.	CASTSPPGSTEQYF	TGTGCCAGCACCTCCCCCCCTGGATCCACCGAGCAGTACTTC
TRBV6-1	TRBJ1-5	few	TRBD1	CASRWDRGQPQHF	TGTGCCAGCAGGTGGGACAGGGGCCAGCCCCAGCATTTT
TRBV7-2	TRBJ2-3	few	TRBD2	CASSFLAGGQVDTQYF	TGTGCCAGCAGCTTCTTAGCGGGGGGCCAGGTAGATACGCAGTATTTT
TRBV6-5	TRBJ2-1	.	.	CASSQQLGGGAQEQFF	TGTGCCAGCAGCCAGCAGTTAGGAGGGGGGGCCCAAGAGCAGTTCTTC
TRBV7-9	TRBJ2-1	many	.	CASSLALIGNEQFF	TGTGCCAGCAGCTTAGCTTTAATAGGTAATGAGCAGTTCTTC
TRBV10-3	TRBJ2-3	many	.	CAISESKGGPDTQYF	TGTGCCATCAGTGAGTCGAAGGGGGGCCCGGATACGCAGTATTTT
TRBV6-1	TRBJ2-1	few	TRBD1	CASSARGTGMYNEQFF	TGTGCCAGCAGTGCCAGGGGGACAGGGATGTACAATGAGCAGTTCTTC
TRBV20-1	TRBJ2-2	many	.	CSARLREVGTGELFF	TGCAGTGCTAGACTTAGGGAAGTAGGCACCGGGGAGCTGTTTTTT
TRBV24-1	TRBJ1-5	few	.	CATSAPSSTTQHF	TGTGCCACCAGTGCCCCTAGTTCAACGACCCAGCATTTT
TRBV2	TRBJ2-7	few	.	CASHPAIGIYEQYF	TGTGCCAGCCACCCGGCCATCGGGATCTACGAGCAGTACTTC
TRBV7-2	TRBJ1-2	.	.	CASSLDGAGEGYTF	TGTGCCAGCAGCTTAGATGGGGCAGGGGAAGGCTACACCTTC
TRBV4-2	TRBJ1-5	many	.	CASSQVGQYNQPQHF	TGTGCCAGCAGCCAAGTCGGTCAGTACAATCAGCCCCAGCATTTT
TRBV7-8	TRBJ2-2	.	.	CASSFQGPGTGELFF	TGTGCCAGCAGCTTCCAGGGGCCGGGTACCGGGGAGCTGTTTTTT
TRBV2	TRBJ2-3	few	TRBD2	CASNNIAGGGDTQYF	TGTGCCAGCAATAACATAGCGGGAGGCGGAGATACGCAGTATTTT
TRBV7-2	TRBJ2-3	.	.	CASSSDSRKDTQYF	TGTGCCAGCAGCTCCGACTCCCGCAAAGATACGCAGTATTTT
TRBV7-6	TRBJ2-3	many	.	CASSFEGVSDTQYF	TGTGCCAGCAGCTTCGAGGGGGTTTCAGATACGCAGTATTTT